This TCR beta chain appears in the sequencing data of a study of identical twins. General study points: Insertions were fewer in abundant cord blood beta clonotypes, whereas memory repertoires showed none of this pattern. Twins shared beta out-of-frame sequences in excess, but this excess was weaker. A partial confounding effect on zero-insertion analyses could come from invariant MAIT and iNKT cells. Sequences that were out-of-frame, alpha and twin-shared displayed an excess of low generation probability.

TCRdb re-called the 5' RACE reads through MiXCR, storing one row per CDR3 protein. The sample carries 1.5 million or so distinct CDR3 sequences, more than 30% recorded once. About this clonotype itself: Its matching antigen is unknown.

Germline assignment: CDR1 DFQATT and CDR2 SNEGSKA (reference sequence). V lost 4 bases, J lost 0 bases, and 3 bases stayed unmatched. The CDR3 has 14 residues. The chain uses TRBV20-1 and TRBJ1-1; 9 bases are shared with TRBD1. The clonotype was recovered from a newborn girl in good health. What was sequenced was cord blood. CDR3 amino acids: CSATRDRVNTEAFF. The CDR3 coding sequence is TGCAGTGCTACCCGGGACAGGGTGAACACTGAAGCTTTCTTT.